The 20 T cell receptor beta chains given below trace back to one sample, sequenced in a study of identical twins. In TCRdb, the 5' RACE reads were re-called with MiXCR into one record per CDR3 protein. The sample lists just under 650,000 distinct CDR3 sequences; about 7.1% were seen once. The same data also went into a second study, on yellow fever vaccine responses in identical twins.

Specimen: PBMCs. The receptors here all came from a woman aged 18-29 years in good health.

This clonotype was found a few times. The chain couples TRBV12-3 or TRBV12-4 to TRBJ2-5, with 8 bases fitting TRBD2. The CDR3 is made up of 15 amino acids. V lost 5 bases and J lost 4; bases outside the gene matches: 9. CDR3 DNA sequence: TGTGCCAGCAGTGACGGACTAGCCGGAGGAGAGACCCAGTACTTC. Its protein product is CASSDGLAGGETQYF.

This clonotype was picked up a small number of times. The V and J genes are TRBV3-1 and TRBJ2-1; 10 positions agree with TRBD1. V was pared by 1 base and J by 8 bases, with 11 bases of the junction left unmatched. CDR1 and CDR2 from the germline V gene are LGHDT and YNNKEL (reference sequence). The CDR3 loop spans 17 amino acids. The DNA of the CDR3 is TGTGCCAGCAGCCAAGTCCTTCCGGGACAGGGGCCCCATGAGCAGTTCTTC. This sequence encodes CASSQVLPGQGPHEQFF.

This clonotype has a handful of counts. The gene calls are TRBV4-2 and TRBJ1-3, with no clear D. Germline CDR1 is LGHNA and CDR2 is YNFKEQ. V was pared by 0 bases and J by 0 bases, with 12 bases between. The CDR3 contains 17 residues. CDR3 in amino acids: CASSQDRAGFSGNTIYF. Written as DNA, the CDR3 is TGTGCCAGCAGCCAAGATAGGGCCGGTTTCTCTGGAAACACCATATATTTT.

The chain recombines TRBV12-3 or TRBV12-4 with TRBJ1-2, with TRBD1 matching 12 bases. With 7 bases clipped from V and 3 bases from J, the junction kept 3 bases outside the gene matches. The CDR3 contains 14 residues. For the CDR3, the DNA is TGTGCCAGCACCGGGACAGGGGGCGACTATGGCTACACCTTC. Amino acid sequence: CASTGTGGDYGYTF.

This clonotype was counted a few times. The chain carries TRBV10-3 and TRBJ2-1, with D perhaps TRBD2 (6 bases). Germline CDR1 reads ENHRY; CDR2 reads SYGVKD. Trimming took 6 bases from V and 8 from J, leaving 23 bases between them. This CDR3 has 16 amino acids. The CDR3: CAISNGGASTWDEQFF. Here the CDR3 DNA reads TGTGCCATCAGCAACGGAGGGGCCTCCACGTGGGATGAGCAGTTCTTC.

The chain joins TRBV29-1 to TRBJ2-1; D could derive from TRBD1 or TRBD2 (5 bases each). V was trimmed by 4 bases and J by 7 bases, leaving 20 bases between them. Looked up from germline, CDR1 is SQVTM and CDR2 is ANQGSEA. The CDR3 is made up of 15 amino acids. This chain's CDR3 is CSVVPGRPLGNEQFF. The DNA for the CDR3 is TGCAGCGTTGTTCCGGGACGCCCTCTTGGGAATGAGCAGTTCTTC.

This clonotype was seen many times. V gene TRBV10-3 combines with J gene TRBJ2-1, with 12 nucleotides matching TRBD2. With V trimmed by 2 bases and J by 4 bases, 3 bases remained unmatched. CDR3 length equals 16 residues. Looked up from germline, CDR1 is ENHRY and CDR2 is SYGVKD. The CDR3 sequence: CAISEGLAGPYNEQFF. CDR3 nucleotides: TGTGCCATCAGTGAGGGACTAGCGGGGCCATACAATGAGCAGTTCTTC.

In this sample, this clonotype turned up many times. The CDR3 here is CASSNPIAGKETQYF. The DNA for the CDR3 is TGTGCCAGCAGTAACCCTATAGCGGGAAAGGAGACCCAGTACTTC. The V gene is TRBV28, the J gene TRBJ2-5; 8 bases fit TRBD2. CDR1 and CDR2 from the germline V gene are MDHEN and SYDVKM. CDR3 length: 15 amino acids. V lost 5 bases, J lost 5 bases, and 10 bases stayed unmatched. The full variable domain, completed using reference TRBV28 and TRBJ2-5, is DVKVTQSSRYLVKRTGEKVFLECVQDMDHENMFWYRQDPGLGLRLIYFSYDVKMKEKGDIPEGYSVSREKKERFSLILESASTNQTSMYLCASSNPIAGKETQYFGPGTRLLVL.

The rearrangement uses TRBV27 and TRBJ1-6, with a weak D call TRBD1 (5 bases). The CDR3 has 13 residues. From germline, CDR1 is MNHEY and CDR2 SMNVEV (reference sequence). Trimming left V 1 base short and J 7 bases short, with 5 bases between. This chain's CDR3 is CASSLWGNSPLHF. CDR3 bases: TGTGCCAGCAGTTTATGGGGGAATTCACCCCTCCACTTT.

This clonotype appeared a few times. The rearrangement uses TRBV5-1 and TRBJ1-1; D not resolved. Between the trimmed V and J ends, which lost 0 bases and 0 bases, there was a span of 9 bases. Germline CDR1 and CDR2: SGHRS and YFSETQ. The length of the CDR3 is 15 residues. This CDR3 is CASSLVGSMNTEAFF. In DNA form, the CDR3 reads TGCGCCAGCAGCTTGGTCGGGTCAATGAACACTGAAGCTTTCTTT.

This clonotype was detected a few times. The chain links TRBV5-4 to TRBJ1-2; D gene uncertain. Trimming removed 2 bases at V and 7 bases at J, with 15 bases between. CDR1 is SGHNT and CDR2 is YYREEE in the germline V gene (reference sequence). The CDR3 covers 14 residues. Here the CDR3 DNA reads TGTGCCAGCAGCTTCGGGCAGCTTAAGGGTGGCTACACCTTC. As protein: CASSFGQLKGGYTF. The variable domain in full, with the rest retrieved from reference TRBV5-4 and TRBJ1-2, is ETGVTQSPTHLIKTRGQQVTLRCSSQSGHNTVSWYQQALGQGPQFIFQYYREEENGRGNFPPRFSGLQFPNYSSELNVNALELDDSALYLCASSFGQLKGGYTFGSGTRLTVV.

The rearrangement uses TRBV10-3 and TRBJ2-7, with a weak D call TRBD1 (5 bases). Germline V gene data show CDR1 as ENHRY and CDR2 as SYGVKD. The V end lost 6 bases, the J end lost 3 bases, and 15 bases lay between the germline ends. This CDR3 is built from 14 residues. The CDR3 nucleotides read TGTGCCATCAGCCCTCAGGACACGAACTACGAGCAGTACTTC. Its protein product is CAISPQDTNYEQYF.

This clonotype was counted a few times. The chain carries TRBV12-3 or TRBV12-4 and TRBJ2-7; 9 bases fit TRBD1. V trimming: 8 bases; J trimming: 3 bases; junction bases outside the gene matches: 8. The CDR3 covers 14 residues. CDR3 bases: TGTGCCAGCGCAACACTGACAGGGGGCTACGAGCAGTACTTC. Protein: CASATLTGGYEQYF.

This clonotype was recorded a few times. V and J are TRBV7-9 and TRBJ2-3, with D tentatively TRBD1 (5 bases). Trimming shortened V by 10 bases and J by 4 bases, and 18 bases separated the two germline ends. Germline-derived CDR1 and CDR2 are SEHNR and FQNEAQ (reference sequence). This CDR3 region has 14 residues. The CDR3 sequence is CAIPNGHRPDTQYF. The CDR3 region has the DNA TGTGCCATCCCGAACGGACACCGACCAGATACGCAGTATTTT.

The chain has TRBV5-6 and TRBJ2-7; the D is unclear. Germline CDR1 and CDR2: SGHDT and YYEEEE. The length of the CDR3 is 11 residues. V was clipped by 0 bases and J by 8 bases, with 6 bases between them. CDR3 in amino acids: CASSLEGQQYV. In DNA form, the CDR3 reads TGTGCCAGCAGCTTGGAGGGCCAGCAGTACGTC.

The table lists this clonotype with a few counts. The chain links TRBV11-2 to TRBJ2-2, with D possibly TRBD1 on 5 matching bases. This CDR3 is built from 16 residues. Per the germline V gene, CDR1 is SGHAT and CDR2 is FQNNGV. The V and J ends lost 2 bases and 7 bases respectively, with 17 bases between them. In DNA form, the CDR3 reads TGTGCCAGCAGCTTATCGCAGGGTGTTCGGAACGGGGAGCTGTTTTTT. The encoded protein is CASSLSQGVRNGELFF.

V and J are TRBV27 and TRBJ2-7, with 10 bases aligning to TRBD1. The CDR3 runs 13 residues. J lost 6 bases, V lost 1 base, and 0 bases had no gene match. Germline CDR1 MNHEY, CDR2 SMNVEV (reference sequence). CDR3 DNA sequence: TGTGCCAGCAGTTTATGGGACAGGGGCGAGCAGTACTTC. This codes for CASSLWDRGEQYF.

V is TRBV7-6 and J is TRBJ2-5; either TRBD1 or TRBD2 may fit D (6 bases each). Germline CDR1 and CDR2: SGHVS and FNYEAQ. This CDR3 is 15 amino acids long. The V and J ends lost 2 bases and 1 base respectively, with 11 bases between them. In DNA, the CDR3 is TGTGCCAGCAGCTTAAGAAAGGGGGGCCAAGAGACCCAGTACTTC. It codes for CASSLRKGGQETQYF.

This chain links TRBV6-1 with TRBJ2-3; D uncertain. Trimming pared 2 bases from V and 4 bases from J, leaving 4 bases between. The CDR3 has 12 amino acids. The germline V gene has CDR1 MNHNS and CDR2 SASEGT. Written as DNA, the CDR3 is TGTGCCAGCAGTGAATCGTCAGATACGCAGTATTTT. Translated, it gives CASSESSDTQYF.

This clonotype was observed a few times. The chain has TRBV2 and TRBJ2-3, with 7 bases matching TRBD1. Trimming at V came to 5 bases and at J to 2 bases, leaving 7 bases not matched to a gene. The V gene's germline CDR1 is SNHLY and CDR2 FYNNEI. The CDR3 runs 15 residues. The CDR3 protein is CASSLGQYNTDTQYF. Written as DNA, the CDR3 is TGTGCCAGCAGTCTGGGACAGTATAACACAGATACGCAGTATTTT.